A single T cell receptor (beta chain) is shown here with its context. As yet, its antigen is unknown. The data originate from a study of T cell repertoires in cytomegalovirus infection. Whole-study context: TCR beta signatures that were public indicated CMV infection and matching HLA type.

Whole-study results and caveats: Within the response measured ex vivo, HLA-C-restricted CMV-specific TCR beta clonotypes were dominant. People with CMV and the relevant HLA were identified by cumulative public TCR beta family frequency.

The V and J ends lost 4 bases and 1 base respectively, with 13 bases between them. The CDR3 totals 16 residues. CDR1 is MDHEN, CDR2 SYDVKM, per germline. TCRdb re-called the reads with MiXCR, one entry per CDR3 protein. The data show around 490,000 distinct CDR3 sequences, with less than 30% seen just once and 13% held by the top ten. The source of this sequence is a human donor in good health (CMV status not recorded). Some clones in this sample may be carry-over from other donors' samples. The chain couples TRBV28 to TRBJ2-2; possibly TRBD1 for D (6 bases). What was sequenced was PBMCs. The CDR3 DNA follows: TGTGCCAGCAGTTGGGGTAGGACAGTGAACACCGGGGAGCTGTTTTTT. Its translation is CASSWGRTVNTGELFF.